This T cell receptor (beta chain) emerged from a study of neurological immune-mediated disorders. The study, taken as a whole, reports: When repertoires were grouped phylogenetically, those of 18 of 34 multiple sclerosis patients fell into one related-CDR3 cluster, a possible signature. Neither clinical nor MRI features showed any association with the multiple sclerosis repertoire cluster, and the authors stated that larger cohorts are needed.

This clonotype was observed many times. Its antigen is not known. TCRdb passed the 5' RACE reads through MiXCR, listing each CDR3 protein once. The data show about 74,000 distinct CDR3 sequences, with roughly 5.5% seen just once and approximately 7% held by the top ten. V gave up 6 bases and J gave up 1 base; unmatched junction bases: 4. CDR1 DFQATT and CDR2 SNEGSKA come from the germline V gene (reference sequence). The CDR3 contains 14 residues. PBMCs numbering 2 million and stored at -80 C yielded the unsorted libraries. The rearrangement links TRBV20-1 to TRBJ2-2; 8 bases agree with TRBD1. The receptor was derived from a man younger than 30 with multiple sclerosis. The source material was PBMCs. CDR3 protein: CSALTGGNTGELFF. CDR3 bases: TGCAGTGCCCTTACAGGGGGGAACACCGGGGAGCTGTTTTTT.